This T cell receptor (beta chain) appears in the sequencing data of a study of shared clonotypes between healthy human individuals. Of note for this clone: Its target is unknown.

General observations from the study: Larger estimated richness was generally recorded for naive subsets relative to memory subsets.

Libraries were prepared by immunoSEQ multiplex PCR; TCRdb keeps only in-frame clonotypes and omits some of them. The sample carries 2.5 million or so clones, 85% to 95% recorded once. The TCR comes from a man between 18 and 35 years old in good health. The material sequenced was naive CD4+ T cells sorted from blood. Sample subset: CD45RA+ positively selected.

This CDR3 is CASSEWSNTEAFF. CDR3 DNA sequence: TGTGCCAGCAGTGAATGGTCGAACACTGAAGCTTTCTTT. The J gene is TRBJ1-1, the V gene TRBV2, with D hard to call. Per germline, CDR1 SNHLY and CDR2 FYNNEI. CDR3 length: 13 residues. With 2 bases removed from V and 1 base from J, the gap between germline ends came to 5 bases.